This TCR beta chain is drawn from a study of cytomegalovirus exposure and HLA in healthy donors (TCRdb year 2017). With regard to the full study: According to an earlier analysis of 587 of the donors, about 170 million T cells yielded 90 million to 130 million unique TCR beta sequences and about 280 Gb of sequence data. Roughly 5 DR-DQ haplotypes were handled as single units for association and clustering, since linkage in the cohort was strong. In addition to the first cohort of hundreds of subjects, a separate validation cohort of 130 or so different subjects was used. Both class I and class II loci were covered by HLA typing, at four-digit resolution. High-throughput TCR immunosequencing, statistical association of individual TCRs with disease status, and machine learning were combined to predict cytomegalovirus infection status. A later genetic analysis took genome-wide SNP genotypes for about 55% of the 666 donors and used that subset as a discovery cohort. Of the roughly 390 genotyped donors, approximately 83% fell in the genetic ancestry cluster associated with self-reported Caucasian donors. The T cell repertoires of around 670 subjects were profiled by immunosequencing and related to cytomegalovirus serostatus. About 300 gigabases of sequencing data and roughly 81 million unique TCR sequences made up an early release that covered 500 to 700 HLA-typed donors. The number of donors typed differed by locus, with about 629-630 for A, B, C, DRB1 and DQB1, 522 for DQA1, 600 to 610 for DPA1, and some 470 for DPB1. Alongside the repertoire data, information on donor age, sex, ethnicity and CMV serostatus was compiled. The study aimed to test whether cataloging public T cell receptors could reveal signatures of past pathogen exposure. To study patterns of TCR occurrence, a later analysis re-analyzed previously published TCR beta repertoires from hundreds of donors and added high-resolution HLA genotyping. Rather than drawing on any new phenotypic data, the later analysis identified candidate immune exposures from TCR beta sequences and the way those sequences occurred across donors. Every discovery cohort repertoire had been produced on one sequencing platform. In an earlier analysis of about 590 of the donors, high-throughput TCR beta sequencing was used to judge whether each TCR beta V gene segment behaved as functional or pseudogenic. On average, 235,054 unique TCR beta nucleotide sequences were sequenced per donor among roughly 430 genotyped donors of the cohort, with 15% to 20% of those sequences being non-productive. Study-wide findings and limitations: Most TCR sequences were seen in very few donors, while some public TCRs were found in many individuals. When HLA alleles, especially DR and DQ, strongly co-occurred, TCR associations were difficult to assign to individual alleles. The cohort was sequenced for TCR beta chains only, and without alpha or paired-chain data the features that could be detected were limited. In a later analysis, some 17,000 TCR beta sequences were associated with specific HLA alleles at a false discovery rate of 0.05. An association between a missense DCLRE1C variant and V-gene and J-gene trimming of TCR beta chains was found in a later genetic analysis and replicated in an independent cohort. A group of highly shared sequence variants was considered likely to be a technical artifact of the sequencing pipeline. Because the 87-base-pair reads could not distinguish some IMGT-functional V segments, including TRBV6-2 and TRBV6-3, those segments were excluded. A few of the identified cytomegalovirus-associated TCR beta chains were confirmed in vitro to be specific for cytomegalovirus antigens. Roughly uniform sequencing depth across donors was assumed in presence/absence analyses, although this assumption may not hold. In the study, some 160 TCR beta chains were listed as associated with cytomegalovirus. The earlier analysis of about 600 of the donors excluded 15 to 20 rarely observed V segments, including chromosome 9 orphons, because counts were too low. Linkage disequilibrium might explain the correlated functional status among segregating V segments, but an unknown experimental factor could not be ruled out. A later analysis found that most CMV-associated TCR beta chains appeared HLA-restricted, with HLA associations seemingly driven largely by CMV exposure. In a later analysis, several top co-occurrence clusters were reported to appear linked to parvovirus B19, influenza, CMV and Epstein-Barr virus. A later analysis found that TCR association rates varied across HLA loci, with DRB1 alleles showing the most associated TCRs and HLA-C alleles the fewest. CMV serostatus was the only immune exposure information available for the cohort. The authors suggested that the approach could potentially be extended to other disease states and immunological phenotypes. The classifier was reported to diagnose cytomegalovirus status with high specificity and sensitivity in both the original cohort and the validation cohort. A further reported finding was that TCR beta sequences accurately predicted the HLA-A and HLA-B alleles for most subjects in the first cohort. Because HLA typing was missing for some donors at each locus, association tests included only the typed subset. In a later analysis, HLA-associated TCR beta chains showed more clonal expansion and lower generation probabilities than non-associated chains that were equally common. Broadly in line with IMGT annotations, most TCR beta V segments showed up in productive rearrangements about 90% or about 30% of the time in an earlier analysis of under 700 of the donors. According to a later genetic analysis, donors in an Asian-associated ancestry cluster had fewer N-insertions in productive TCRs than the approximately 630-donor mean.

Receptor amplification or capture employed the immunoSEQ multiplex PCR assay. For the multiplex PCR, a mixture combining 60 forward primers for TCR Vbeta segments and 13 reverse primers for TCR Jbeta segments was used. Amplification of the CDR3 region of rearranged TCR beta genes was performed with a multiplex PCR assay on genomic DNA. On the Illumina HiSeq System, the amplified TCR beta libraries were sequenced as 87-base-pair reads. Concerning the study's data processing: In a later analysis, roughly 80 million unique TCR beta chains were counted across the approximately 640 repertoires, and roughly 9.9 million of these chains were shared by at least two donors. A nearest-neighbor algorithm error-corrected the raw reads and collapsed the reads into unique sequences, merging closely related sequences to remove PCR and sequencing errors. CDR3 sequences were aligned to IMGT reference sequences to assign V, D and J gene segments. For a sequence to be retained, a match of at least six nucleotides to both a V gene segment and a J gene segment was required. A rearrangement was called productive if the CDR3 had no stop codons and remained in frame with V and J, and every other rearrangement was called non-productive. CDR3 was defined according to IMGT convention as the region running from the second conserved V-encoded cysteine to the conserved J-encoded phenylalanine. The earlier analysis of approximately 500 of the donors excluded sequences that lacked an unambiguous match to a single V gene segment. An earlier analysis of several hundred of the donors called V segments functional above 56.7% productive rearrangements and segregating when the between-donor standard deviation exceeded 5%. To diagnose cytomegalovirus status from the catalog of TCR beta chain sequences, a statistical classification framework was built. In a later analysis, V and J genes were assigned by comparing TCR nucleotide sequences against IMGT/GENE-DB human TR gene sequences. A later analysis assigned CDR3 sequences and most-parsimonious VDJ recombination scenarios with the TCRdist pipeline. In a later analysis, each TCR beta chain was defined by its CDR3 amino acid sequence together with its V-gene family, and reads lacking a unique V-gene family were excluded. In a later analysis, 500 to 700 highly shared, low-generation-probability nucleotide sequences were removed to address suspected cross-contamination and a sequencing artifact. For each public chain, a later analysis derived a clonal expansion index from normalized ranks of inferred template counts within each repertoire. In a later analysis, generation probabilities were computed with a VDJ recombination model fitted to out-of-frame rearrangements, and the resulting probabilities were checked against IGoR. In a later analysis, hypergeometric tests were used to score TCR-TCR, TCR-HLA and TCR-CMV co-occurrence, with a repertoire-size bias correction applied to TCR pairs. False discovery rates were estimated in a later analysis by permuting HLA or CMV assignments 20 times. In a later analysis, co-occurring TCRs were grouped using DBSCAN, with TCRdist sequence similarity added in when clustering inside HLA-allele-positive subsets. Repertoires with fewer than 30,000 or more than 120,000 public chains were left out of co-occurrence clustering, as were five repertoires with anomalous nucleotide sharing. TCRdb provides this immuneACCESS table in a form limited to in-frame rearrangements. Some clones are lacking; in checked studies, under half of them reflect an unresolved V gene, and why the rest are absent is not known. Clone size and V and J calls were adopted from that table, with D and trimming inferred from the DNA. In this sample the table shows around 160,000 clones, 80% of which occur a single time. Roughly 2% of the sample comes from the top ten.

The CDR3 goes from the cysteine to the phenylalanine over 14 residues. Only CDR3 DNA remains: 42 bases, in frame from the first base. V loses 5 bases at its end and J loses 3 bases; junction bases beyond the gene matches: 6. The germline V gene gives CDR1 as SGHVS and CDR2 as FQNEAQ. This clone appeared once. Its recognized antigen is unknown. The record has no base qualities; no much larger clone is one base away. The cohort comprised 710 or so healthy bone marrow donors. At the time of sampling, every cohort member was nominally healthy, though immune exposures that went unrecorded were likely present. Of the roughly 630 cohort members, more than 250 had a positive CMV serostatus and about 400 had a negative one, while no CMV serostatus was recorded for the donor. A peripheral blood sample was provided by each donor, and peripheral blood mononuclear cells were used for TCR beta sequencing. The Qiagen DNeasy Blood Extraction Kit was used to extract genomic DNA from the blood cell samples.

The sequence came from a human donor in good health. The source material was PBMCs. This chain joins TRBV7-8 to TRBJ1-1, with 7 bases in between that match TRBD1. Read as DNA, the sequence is TGTGCCAGCAGCCCGGGACAGCGGTACACTGAAGCTTTCTTT. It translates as CASSPGQRYTEAFF.